This T cell receptor beta chain was sequenced during a study of neurological immune-mediated disorders. Overall study results and limits: In HTLV-1-associated myelopathy, TCR clonal expansion was greatest, whereas multiple sclerosis had the least, falling below healthy controls. No sharing of CDR3 amino acid sequences was observed among expanded clones across subjects, suggesting private repertoires in all groups.

Libraries used 2 million unsorted PBMCs kept frozen in RNAlater. The CDR3 consists of 12 residues. V lost 6 bases to trimming and J lost 16 bases, with 22 bases between them. Germline V gene lookup returns CDR1 DFQATT and CDR2 SNEGSKA (reference sequence). In this sample, this clonotype is large. Its target is not known. Template-switch 5'RACE cDNA synthesis added a 10-nucleotide unique molecular identifier. MiXCR was run by TCRdb on the 5' RACE reads, yielding one entry per CDR3 protein. The sample lists about 46,000 distinct CDR3 sequences; approximately 3% were seen once. Material: PBMCs. This receptor was obtained from a woman in her forties or fifties with multiple sclerosis. This chain uses TRBV20-1 with TRBJ2-1, with D unresolved. The CDR3 DNA reads TGCAGTGCAAAGACCCTAGGACCTTCCCTCTTCTTC. Its translation is CSAKTLGPSLFF.